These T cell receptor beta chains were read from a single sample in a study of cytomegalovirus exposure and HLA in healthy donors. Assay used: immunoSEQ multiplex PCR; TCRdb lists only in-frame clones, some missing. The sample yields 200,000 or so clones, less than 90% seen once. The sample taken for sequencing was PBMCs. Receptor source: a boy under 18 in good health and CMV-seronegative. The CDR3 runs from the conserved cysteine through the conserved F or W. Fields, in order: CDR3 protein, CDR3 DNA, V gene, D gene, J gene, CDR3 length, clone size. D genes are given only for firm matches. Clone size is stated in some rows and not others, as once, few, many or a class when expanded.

CDR3 protein: CASSYTVQETQYF; CDR3 DNA: TGTGCCAGCAGTTACACAGTACAAGAGACCCAGTACTTC; V gene: TRBV6-5; D gene: .; J gene: TRBJ2-5; CDR3 length: 13; clone size: .
CDR3 protein: CASRRGQNQPQHF; CDR3 DNA: TGTGCCAGCCGACGTGGACAGAATCAGCCCCAGCATTTT; V gene: TRBV27; D gene: .; J gene: TRBJ1-5; CDR3 length: 13; clone size: .
CDR3 protein: CASSAETVSNEQFF; CDR3 DNA: TGTGCCAGCAGCGCCGAGACAGTTTCCAATGAGCAGTTCTTC; V gene: TRBV5-4; D gene: .; J gene: TRBJ2-1; CDR3 length: 14; clone size: .
CDR3 protein: CASVTGDSEKLFF; CDR3 DNA: TGTGCCAGTGTGACAGGGGATAGTGAAAAACTGTTTTTT; V gene: TRBV6-1; D gene: TRBD1; J gene: TRBJ1-4; CDR3 length: 13; clone size: few
CDR3 protein: CASSCRGPYEQYF; CDR3 DNA: TGTGCCAGCAGCTGCAGGGGCCCCTACGAGCAGTACTTC; V gene: TRBV11-2; D gene: .; J gene: TRBJ2-7; CDR3 length: 13; clone size: .
CDR3 protein: CASSYSPGEIGNTIYF; CDR3 DNA: TGTGCCAGCAGTTACTCCCCGGGGGAGATCGGAAACACCATATATTTT; V gene: TRBV6-5; D gene: .; J gene: TRBJ1-3; CDR3 length: 16; clone size: .
CDR3 protein: CASSLGTGRPTNEKLFF; CDR3 DNA: TGTGCCAGCAGCTTAGGGACAGGGCGGCCAACTAATGAAAAACTGTTTTTT; V gene: TRBV13; D gene: TRBD1; J gene: TRBJ1-4; CDR3 length: 17; clone size: .
CDR3 protein: CASSPGPGNPSGNTIYF; CDR3 DNA: TGTGCCAGCTCACCAGGCCCCGGGAACCCGTCTGGAAACACCATATATTTT; V gene: TRBV18; D gene: .; J gene: TRBJ1-3; CDR3 length: 17; clone size: .
CDR3 protein: CASSPGAGGGTGELFF; CDR3 DNA: TGTGCCAGCAGTCCCGGAGCGGGAGGCGGTACCGGGGAGCTGTTTTTT; V gene: TRBV6-4; D gene: TRBD2; J gene: TRBJ2-2; CDR3 length: 16; clone size: .
CDR3 protein: CASSKDIEAFF; CDR3 DNA: TGTGCCAGTAGTAAGGACATTGAAGCTTTCTTT; V gene: TRBV19; D gene: .; J gene: TRBJ1-1; CDR3 length: 11; clone size: .
CDR3 protein: CASSQEGRGFEQYF; CDR3 DNA: TGCGCCAGCAGCCAAGAAGGTCGGGGGTTCGAGCAGTACTTC; V gene: TRBV4-3; D gene: .; J gene: TRBJ2-7; CDR3 length: 14; clone size: .
CDR3 protein: CASSSRDTYYGYTF; CDR3 DNA: TGTGCCAGCAGCAGTCGGGACACCTACTATGGCTACACCTTC; V gene: TRBV28; D gene: .; J gene: TRBJ1-2; CDR3 length: 14; clone size: .
CDR3 protein: CASSFYDRGQWDYGYTF; CDR3 DNA: TGTGCCAGCAGCTTCTATGACAGGGGGCAATGGGACTATGGCTACACCTTC; V gene: TRBV5-4; D gene: TRBD1; J gene: TRBJ1-2; CDR3 length: 17; clone size: .
CDR3 protein: CAWTTGTLTGELFF; CDR3 DNA: TGTGCCTGGACCACCGGGACACTTACCGGGGAGCTGTTTTTT; V gene: TRBV30; D gene: .; J gene: TRBJ2-2; CDR3 length: 14; clone size: .
CDR3 protein: CASSFLPQGRLHEQYF; CDR3 DNA: TGCGCCAGCAGCTTTTTACCACAGGGGAGGCTCCACGAGCAGTACTTC; V gene: TRBV5-1; D gene: .; J gene: TRBJ2-7; CDR3 length: 16; clone size: .
CDR3 protein: CASSSLQGAGNTIYF; CDR3 DNA: TGTGCCAGCAGCTCTCTACAGGGGGCTGGAAACACCATATATTTT; V gene: TRBV7-9; D gene: TRBD1; J gene: TRBJ1-3; CDR3 length: 15; clone size: .
CDR3 protein: CASSPTGGGYEQYF; CDR3 DNA: TGTGCCAGCTCACCGACAGGGGGAGGCTACGAGCAGTACTTC; V gene: TRBV18; D gene: TRBD1; J gene: TRBJ2-7; CDR3 length: 14; clone size: .
CDR3 protein: CASSRRLAGDEQYF; CDR3 DNA: TGTGCCAGCAGCCGACGACTAGCGGGAGACGAGCAGTACTTC; V gene: TRBV27; D gene: TRBD2; J gene: TRBJ2-7; CDR3 length: 14; clone size: .
CDR3 protein: CASSPGWERSGGNTIYF; CDR3 DNA: TGCGCCAGCAGTCCGGGATGGGAGAGGTCTGGCGGAAACACCATATATTTT; V gene: TRBV5-1; D gene: .; J gene: TRBJ1-3; CDR3 length: 17; clone size: .
CDR3 protein: CASRPTRNTEAFF; CDR3 DNA: TGTGCCAGCAGACCCACACGTAACACTGAAGCTTTCTTT; V gene: TRBV2; D gene: .; J gene: TRBJ1-1; CDR3 length: 13; clone size: .
CDR3 protein: CASSVRTGEDYGYTF; CDR3 DNA: TGTGCCAGCAGCGTAAGGACAGGGGAAGACTATGGCTACACCTTC; V gene: TRBV9; D gene: TRBD1; J gene: TRBJ1-2; CDR3 length: 15; clone size: .
CDR3 protein: CASRTGPYEQYF; CDR3 DNA: TGCGCCAGCCGGACAGGGCCCTACGAGCAGTACTTC; V gene: TRBV5-1; D gene: TRBD1; J gene: TRBJ2-7; CDR3 length: 12; clone size: .
CDR3 protein: CASSVGGLSEQFF; CDR3 DNA: TGTGCCAGCAGCGTAGGCGGATTGAGTGAGCAGTTCTTC; V gene: TRBV9; D gene: .; J gene: TRBJ2-1; CDR3 length: 13; clone size: .
CDR3 protein: CASSVTAGGPPDTQYF; CDR3 DNA: TGTGCCAGCAGCGTCACGGCGGGGGGGCCCCCAGATACGCAGTATTTT; V gene: TRBV9; D gene: TRBD2; J gene: TRBJ2-3; CDR3 length: 16; clone size: .
CDR3 protein: CASSIDPGKPQHF; CDR3 DNA: TGTGCCAGTAGTATAGACCCCGGGAAACCCCAGCATTTT; V gene: TRBV19; D gene: .; J gene: TRBJ1-5; CDR3 length: 13; clone size: .
CDR3 protein: CASSDRHTGAPGSQETQYF; CDR3 DNA: TGTGCCAGCAGTGATCGGCACACAGGGGCACCCGGCTCTCAAGAGACCCAGTACTTC; V gene: TRBV2; D gene: TRBD1; J gene: TRBJ2-5; CDR3 length: 19; clone size: .
CDR3 protein: CASSAVSGSGNEQFF; CDR3 DNA: TGTGCCAGCAGCGCTGTAAGCGGGAGTGGGAATGAGCAGTTCTTC; V gene: TRBV9; D gene: TRBD2; J gene: TRBJ2-1; CDR3 length: 15; clone size: .
CDR3 protein: CASSLTQNYEQYF; CDR3 DNA: TGTGCCAGCAGCTTGACTCAGAACTACGAGCAGTACTTC; V gene: TRBV7-8; D gene: .; J gene: TRBJ2-7; CDR3 length: 13; clone size: few
CDR3 protein: CASGLVQGGANSYNEQFF; CDR3 DNA: TGTGCTAGTGGTTTGGTTCAAGGCGGGGCCAACTCCTACAATGAGCAGTTCTTC; V gene: TRBV12-5; D gene: .; J gene: TRBJ2-1; CDR3 length: 18; clone size: .
CDR3 protein: CASRISTGHTEAFF; CDR3 DNA: TGTGCCAGCAGGATTTCGACAGGGCACACTGAAGCTTTCTTT; V gene: TRBV6-5; D gene: TRBD1; J gene: TRBJ1-1; CDR3 length: 14; clone size: few
CDR3 protein: CATSRMPQGLGNTEAFF; CDR3 DNA: TGTGCCACCAGCAGAATGCCGCAGGGGTTAGGGAACACTGAAGCTTTCTTT; V gene: TRBV15; D gene: .; J gene: TRBJ1-1; CDR3 length: 17; clone size: once
CDR3 protein: CATGAEGMEGYTF; CDR3 DNA: TGTGCCACAGGGGCCGAGGGCATGGAAGGCTACACCTTC; V gene: TRBV27; D gene: .; J gene: TRBJ1-2; CDR3 length: 13; clone size: .
CDR3 protein: CASSENRGIYGYTF; CDR3 DNA: TGTGCCAGCAGTGAAAACCGGGGTATCTATGGCTACACCTTC; V gene: TRBV6-1; D gene: .; J gene: TRBJ1-2; CDR3 length: 14; clone size: .
CDR3 protein: CASSLQGPSYGYTF; CDR3 DNA: TGTGCCAGCAGTCTACAGGGGCCTTCCTATGGCTACACCTTC; V gene: TRBV27; D gene: TRBD1; J gene: TRBJ1-2; CDR3 length: 14; clone size: .
CDR3 protein: CATSRDRGTGYTF; CDR3 DNA: TGTGCCACCAGCAGAGATCGGGGTACTGGCTACACCTTC; V gene: TRBV15; D gene: .; J gene: TRBJ1-2; CDR3 length: 13; clone size: .
CDR3 protein: CASSLPGQGLNTEAFF; CDR3 DNA: TGTGCCAGCAGCTTACCAGGACAGGGACTGAACACTGAAGCTTTCTTT; V gene: TRBV7-8; D gene: TRBD1; J gene: TRBJ1-1; CDR3 length: 16; clone size: .
CDR3 protein: CASSSPDRSNYGYTF; CDR3 DNA: TGCGCCAGCAGCTCCCCGGACAGGTCTAACTATGGCTACACCTTC; V gene: TRBV5-1; D gene: TRBD1; J gene: TRBJ1-2; CDR3 length: 15; clone size: once
CDR3 protein: CASSSGSSFTEAFF; CDR3 DNA: TGTGCCAGCAGCTCCGGGTCGAGTTTCACTGAAGCTTTCTTT; V gene: TRBV9; D gene: .; J gene: TRBJ1-1; CDR3 length: 14; clone size: .
CDR3 protein: CASSERGLGTGAREQYF; CDR3 DNA: TGTGCCAGCAGTGAAAGGGGGTTGGGGACAGGGGCTCGCGAGCAGTACTTC; V gene: TRBV6-1; D gene: TRBD1; J gene: TRBJ2-7; CDR3 length: 17; clone size: .
CDR3 protein: CASSSTASGNTIYF; CDR3 DNA: TGTGCCAGCAGTTCTACAGCATCTGGAAACACCATATATTTT; V gene: TRBV6-5; D gene: .; J gene: TRBJ1-3; CDR3 length: 14; clone size: few
CDR3 protein: CASRPGSTGGGTEAFF; CDR3 DNA: TGCGCCAGCAGACCGGGGTCGACAGGGGGCGGCACTGAAGCTTTCTTT; V gene: TRBV5-1; D gene: TRBD1; J gene: TRBJ1-1; CDR3 length: 16; clone size: .
CDR3 protein: CASSLGPGGNQPQHF; CDR3 DNA: TGTGCCAGCAGTCTCGGGCCGGGGGGCAATCAGCCCCAGCATTTT; V gene: TRBV6-1; D gene: .; J gene: TRBJ1-5; CDR3 length: 15; clone size: .
CDR3 protein: CASSQDRSSYEQYF; CDR3 DNA: TGTGCCAGCAGCCAGGACAGGAGCTCCTACGAGCAGTACTTC; V gene: TRBV27; D gene: TRBD1; J gene: TRBJ2-7; CDR3 length: 14; clone size: .
CDR3 protein: CASKTPLREKLFF; CDR3 DNA: TGTGCCAGCAAAACACCCCTCAGGGAAAAACTGTTTTTT; V gene: TRBV27; D gene: .; J gene: TRBJ1-4; CDR3 length: 13; clone size: .
CDR3 protein: CASSPLTSQDIQYF; CDR3 DNA: TGTGCCAGCAGCCCCCTGACTAGCCAAGACATTCAGTACTTC; V gene: TRBV6-5; D gene: TRBD2; J gene: TRBJ2-4; CDR3 length: 14; clone size: .